This T cell receptor beta chain was identified in a study of blood T cell repertoires in COVID-19. Whole-study context: The samples span acute and convalescent COVID-19 from the United States, Italy and Spain.

Assay: immunoSEQ multiplex PCR; the TCRdb copy retains only in-frame clones and omits some. The sample comprises 110,000 to 150,000 clones, about nine tenths of which are singletons, and approximately 10% rests with the top ten. The CDR3 is 12 residues long. CDR1 and CDR2 (germline): LGHDT, YNNKEL (reference sequence). V was cut by 2 bases and J by 7 bases, with 5 bases left in between. V is TRBV3-1 (or the pseudogene TRBV3-2) and J is TRBJ1-4; D is uncertain. This receptor was identified in a man between 60 and 75 years old who had recovered from COVID-19. Input material: PBMCs or T cells enriched from blood (not recorded which). In DNA, the CDR3 is TGTGCCAGCAGCCAATACTCTGAAAAACTGTTTTTT. It codes for CASSQYSEKLFF.